These 5 T cell receptor beta chains were all obtained from the same sample, sequenced in a study of prognosis after radiotherapy for stage I lung cancer. Starting from genomic DNA, TCR beta CDR3 was amplified through two-round multiplex PCR. For every TRBV and TRBJ gene, a specific primer was used in first-round PCR. TCRdb used MiXCR to reprocess the multiplex PCR reads, holding one entry per CDR3 protein. Of about 51,000 distinct CDR3 sequences in the sample, about 37% are singletons; the top ten hold 9.2%. Sequenced here: PBMCs, sampled before or after stereotactic body radiation therapy (not recorded which). Receptors originate from a donor aged 50 or older with non-small cell lung cancer.

The table lists this clonotype with a count of one. The chain uses TRBV5-1 and TRBJ2-1; 7 bases are shared with TRBD2. Germline V gene lookup returns CDR1 SGHRS and CDR2 YFSETQ. Trimming cost V 1 base and J 6 bases; bases outside gene matches: 25. The CDR3 length is 21 residues. The CDR3 reads CASSLSTGGLSVSVGGNEQFF. DNA for the CDR3: TGCGCCAGCAGCTTGTCGACGGGGGGACTATCGGTCTCCGTGGGGGGCAATGAGCAGTTCTTC.

This clonotype came up many times. CDR3 loop: CSARTGIHTGELFF. The CDR3 region has the DNA TGCAGTGCTAGAACGGGGATTCACACCGGGGAGCTGTTTTTT. This chain connects TRBV20-1 to TRBJ2-2; possible D gene TRBD2, 5 bases. CDR3 size: 14 residues. The germline V and J ends were trimmed by 2 bases and 3 bases, with 10 bases remaining between them. CDR1 is DFQATT, CDR2 SNEGSKA, per germline (reference sequence).

This clonotype was detected ten times or more. J is TRBJ2-1 and V is TRBV11-2; 10 positions match TRBD1. The CDR3 sequence is 15 residues long. The V gene end was trimmed by 6 bases and the J gene end by 9 bases; junction bases not matched to a gene: 11. From germline, CDR1 is SGHAT and CDR2 FQNNGV. CDR3 nucleotides: TGTGCCAGCAGACCGAGGGGGACAGGGGTTGGTGAGCAGTTCTTC. Translating gives CASRPRGTGVGEQFF.

This clonotype is medium-sized by share. The chain employs TRBV3-1 and TRBJ1-4, with D tentatively TRBD1 (5 bases). With 1 base removed from V and 7 bases from J, the gap between germline ends came to 13 bases. CDR1 LGHDT and CDR2 YNNKEL come from the germline V gene (reference sequence). The CDR3 is made up of 15 amino acids. The CDR3 sequence is CASSQAGTRGEKLFF. The CDR3 bases are TGTGCCAGCAGCCAAGCTGGGACGAGGGGTGAAAAACTGTTTTTT.

Turning to this clonotype: A single base separates this from a much larger clone, so it may be a read error. The chain employs TRBV6-1 and TRBJ2-5; D is ambiguous. The CDR3 runs to 14 residues. Trimming cost V 8 bases and J 4 bases, with 17 bases left between them. Germline V gene sequence: CDR1 MNHNS, CDR2 SASEGT. The CDR3 loop reads CASDVQVFGETQYF. The CDR3 bases are TGTGCCAGCGATGTTCAGGTGTTTGGAGAGACCCAGTACTTC.